This TCR beta chain came from a study of T cell changes during pregnancy in multiple sclerosis. The repertoire was sequenced with immunoSEQ multiplex PCR; TCRdb's copy has only in-frame clones and lacks some. Of 75,000 to 80,000 clones in the sample, 93% were seen once. The sequences come from peripheral blood, collected in the second trimester of pregnancy. This receptor was obtained from a female donor in good health, enrolled as a control in a pregnancy study.

This CDR3 reads CASSERDRGSGYGYTF. CDR3 bases: TGTGCCAGCAGTGAACGGGACAGGGGGTCCGGGTATGGCTACACCTTC. The chain combines TRBV6-1 with TRBJ1-2; TRBD1 agrees at 11 bases. The V and J ends lost 2 bases and 5 bases, in that order; junction bases with no gene match: 7. The CDR3 runs to 16 residues. Germline V CDR1 and CDR2: MNHNS, SASEGT.